The 19 T cell receptor beta chains reported below all come from one sample, sequenced in a study of patients and donors after allogeneic stem cell transplantation. MiXCR, applied by TCRdb to the RT-PCR reads, yields one record per CDR3 protein. The sample consists of about 74,000 distinct CDR3 sequences, 26% of them appearing once. The sample taken for sequencing was blood, either unsorted or a sorted T cell fraction (not recorded which). These receptors were taken from a human donor who was either an allogeneic HSCT recipient or a stem cell or donor lymphocyte infusion donor (not recorded which). It is not recorded whose cells these are; they may come from a transplant donor.

This clonotype has more than one count but fewer than ten. V is TRBV12-3 or TRBV12-4 and J is TRBJ1-6; 7 positions match TRBD1. The CDR3 spans 14 residues. V dropped 6 bases and J dropped 9; count of bases not matched to a gene: 8. Here the CDR3 reads CASSPDRVVSPLHF. As DNA, the CDR3 is TGTGCCAGCAGCCCCGACAGGGTGGTTTCACCCCTCCACTTT.

V usage is TRBV20-1 and J usage is TRBJ2-7; TRBD2 is a possible D gene (6 bases). Germline V lookup: CDR1 DFQATT, CDR2 SNEGSKA (reference sequence). This CDR3 spans 16 amino acids. Trimming stripped 5 bases from V and 6 bases from J, with 26 bases between. The CDR3 nucleotides are TGCAGTGCTCCCTGGCGGAGCGGGTCCCTTGTCTCCGAGCAGTACTTC. Its translation: CSAPWRSGSLVSEQYF.

This clonotype has just a few counts. This rearrangement joins TRBV25-1 to TRBJ1-1; D remains unclear. Germline values: CDR1 MGHDK, CDR2 SYGVNS. This CDR3 has 12 residues. V was shortened by 3 bases and J by 9 bases, with 11 bases between the two germline ends. CDR3 residues: CASSDGSHKAFF. Here the CDR3 DNA reads TGTGCCAGCAGTGACGGATCCCACAAAGCTTTCTTT. Together with reference TRBV25-1 and TRBJ1-1, the CDR3 gives the full variable domain: EADIYQTPRYLVIGTGKKITLECSQTMGHDKMYWYQQDPGMELHLIHYSYGVNSTEKGDLSSESTVSRIRTEHFPLTLESARPSHTSQYLCASSDGSHKAFFGQGTRLTVV.

Turning to this clonotype: Its ends do not fully match the called genes, so a read error is possible. The rearrangement links TRBV7-7 to TRBJ2-2, with 7 bases matching TRBD2. Per germline, CDR1 SSHAT and CDR2 FNYEAQ (reference sequence). The CDR3 spans 14 residues. CDR3 DNA sequence: TGTGCTAGCACCATAGCGGGTGACACCGGGGAGCTGTTTTTT. Translating gives CASTIAGDTGELFF.

The V call is TRBV5-1, the J call TRBJ1-6; unclear D gene. CDR1 is SGHRS, CDR2 YFSETQ, per germline. Trimming shortened V by 0 bases and J by 5 bases, and 9 bases separated the two germline ends. This CDR3 region has 15 residues. CDR3 protein: CASSLEAANNSPLHF. The CDR3 DNA reads TGCGCCAGCAGCTTGGAGGCAGCCAATAATTCACCCCTCCACTTT.

V and J are TRBV12-5 and TRBJ1-5; D is undetermined. The germline V and J ends were trimmed by 2 bases and 5 bases, with 7 bases remaining between them. There are 13 residues in the CDR3. Germline values: CDR1 LGHNT, CDR2 FRNRAP. Here the CDR3 reads CASGLRWDQPQHF. The CDR3 DNA follows: TGTGCTAGTGGTTTGAGGTGGGATCAGCCCCAGCATTTT. Using reference TRBV12-5 and TRBJ1-5 for the parts outside the CDR3, the full variable domain is DARVTQTPRHKVTEMGQEVTMRCQPILGHNTVFWYRQTMMQGLELLAYFRNRAPLDDSGMPKDRFSAEMPDATLATLKIQPSEPRDSAVYFCASGLRWDQPQHFGDGTRLSIL.

In this sample, this clonotype turned up a few times. The V gene is TRBV7-6, the J gene TRBJ1-1, with unresolved D. V gave up 1 base and J gave up 3 bases, with 15 bases separating them. This CDR3 is 16 amino acids long. The V gene's germline CDR1 is SGHVS and CDR2 FNYEAQ. DNA of the CDR3: TGTGCCAGCAGCTTAGAATTAAAGTTAGGGTACACTGAAGCTTTCTTT. This translates into CASSLELKLGYTEAFF.

The chain couples TRBV20-1 to TRBJ2-2; D perhaps matches TRBD2 (6 bases). Germline-derived CDR1 and CDR2 are DFQATT and SNEGSKA (reference sequence). The CDR3 has 12 residues. Trimming cost V 6 bases and J 6 bases, with 11 bases left between them. The CDR3 is CSATRGSGELFF. The DNA for the CDR3 is TGCAGTGCGACTAGGGGTTCCGGGGAGCTGTTTTTT.

This clonotype came up a few times. The chain is built from TRBV2 and TRBJ1-5; 7 positions agree with TRBD1. The CDR3 spans 14 residues. Germline values: CDR1 SNHLY, CDR2 FYNNEI. The V gene end was trimmed by 6 bases and the J gene end by 5 bases; junction bases not matched to a gene: 7. The CDR3 loop is CASREFDRDQPQHF. As DNA, the CDR3 is TGTGCCAGCAGAGAATTCGACAGGGATCAGCCCCAGCATTTT.

This clonotype was seen ten or more times. The chain links TRBV9 to TRBJ1-1, with a possible D match to TRBD1 (5 bases). The germline gives CDR1 SGDLS, CDR2 YYNGEE. CDR3 length: 15 residues. Trimming stripped 0 bases from V and 5 bases from J, with 14 bases between. The CDR3 DNA reads as TGTGCCAGCAGCGTAGATGGCAGGGCGCAAACTGAAGCTTTCTTT. Amino acid sequence: CASSVDGRAQTEAFF.

This CDR3 reads CASSLYTF. DNA for the CDR3: TGTGCCAGCAGCCTCTACACCTTC. V is TRBV7-2 and J is TRBJ1-2; D remains unclear. The ends were cut back, 5 bases at V and 10 bases at J, with 2 bases in the middle. CDR3 length: 8 amino acids. Germline CDR1 is SGHTA and CDR2 is FQGNSA.

The V and J genes are TRBV7-2 and TRBJ2-1; D unresolved. The CDR3 is 16 residues long. Trimming removed 5 bases at V and 0 bases at J, with 14 bases between. From germline, CDR1 is SGHTA and CDR2 FQGNSA. The CDR3 region is CASSLLTVSSYNEQFF. CDR3 nucleotides: TGTGCCAGCAGCCTCCTTACAGTGAGCTCCTACAATGAGCAGTTCTTC.

This clonotype is labeled medium-sized (0.01 to 0.1%). J is TRBJ1-4 and V is TRBV5-1, with TRBD1 matching 7 bases. The CDR3 extends over 14 amino acids. Losses at the gene ends were 7 bases for V and 7 bases for J; bases not matched to a gene: 10. CDR1 and CDR2 from the germline V gene are SGHRS and YFSETQ. The CDR3 here is CASGKDRVGEKLFF. The CDR3 DNA is TGCGCCAGCGGAAAAGACAGGGTCGGTGAAAAACTGTTTTTT.

This clonotype has at least ten counts. The chain combines TRBV20-1 with TRBJ1-2, with TRBD1 matching 9 bases. From germline, CDR1 is DFQATT and CDR2 SNEGSKA (reference sequence). J lost 5 bases, V lost 3 bases, and 7 bases had no gene match. This CDR3 is built from 14 residues. DNA of the CDR3: TGCAGTGCTAGGCCGGGACAGGGCACATATGGCTACACCTTC. Translating gives CSARPGQGTYGYTF.

The chain employs TRBV7-9 and TRBJ2-7; tentatively, D is TRBD1 (5 bases). This CDR3 contains 15 residues. Trimming took off 1 base at V and 1 base at J, with 11 bases between the two ends. Germline CDR1 reads SEHNR; CDR2 reads FQNEAQ (reference sequence). The DNA of the CDR3 is TGTGCCAGCAGCTTAGGGACACCACGATCCTACGAGCAGTACTTC. The encoded protein is CASSLGTPRSYEQYF. Variable domain in full (rest from reference TRBV7-9 and TRBJ2-7): DTGVSQNPRHKITKRGQNVTFRCDPISEHNRLYWYRQTLGQGPEFLTYFQNEAQLEKSRLLSDRFSAERPKGSFSTLEIQRTEQGDSAMYLCASSLGTPRSYEQYFGPGTRLTVT.

The rearrangement links TRBV6-6 to TRBJ2-5; D is possibly TRBD2 (6 bases). The CDR3 is 14 residues long. Germline CDR1 reads MNHNY; CDR2 reads SVGAGI (reference sequence). Trimming took 5 bases from V and 4 from J, leaving 14 bases between them. Here the CDR3 reads CASSISGPGETQYF. The CDR3 DNA reads as TGTGCCAGCAGTATTAGCGGTCCGGGAGAGACCCAGTACTTC.

This clonotype occurred many times. V and J are TRBV29-1 and TRBJ1-1; D is unresolved. The CDR3 spans 11 residues. Germline assignment: CDR1 SQVTM and CDR2 ANQGSEA. The V and J ends lost 7 bases and 0 bases respectively, with 6 bases between them. For the CDR3, the DNA is TGCAGCGGCAGCCTGAACACTGAAGCTTTCTTT. It encodes CSGSLNTEAFF.

The sample holds a few counts of this clonotype. The genes are TRBV7-8 and TRBJ1-3; D is unresolved. Germline V gives CDR1 SGHVS, CDR2 FQNEAQ. V was clipped by 1 base and J by 0 bases, with 7 bases between them. The CDR3 covers 15 residues. The CDR3 sequence is CASSLESVSGNTIYF. DNA of the CDR3: TGTGCCAGCAGCTTAGAATCCGTCTCTGGAAACACCATATATTTT.

This clonotype was seen a few times. The chain joins TRBV5-6 to TRBJ1-4, with D possibly matching TRBD1 (6 bases). The germline V gene encodes CDR1 SGHDT and CDR2 YYEEEE. The CDR3 has 17 amino acids. Trimming cost V 5 bases and J 8 bases, with 25 bases left between them. CDR3 sequence reads: CASSLTLRWGAPEKLFF. The CDR3 region has the DNA TGTGCCAGCAGTCTTACACTAAGATGGGGGGCGCCGGAAAAACTGTTTTTT.